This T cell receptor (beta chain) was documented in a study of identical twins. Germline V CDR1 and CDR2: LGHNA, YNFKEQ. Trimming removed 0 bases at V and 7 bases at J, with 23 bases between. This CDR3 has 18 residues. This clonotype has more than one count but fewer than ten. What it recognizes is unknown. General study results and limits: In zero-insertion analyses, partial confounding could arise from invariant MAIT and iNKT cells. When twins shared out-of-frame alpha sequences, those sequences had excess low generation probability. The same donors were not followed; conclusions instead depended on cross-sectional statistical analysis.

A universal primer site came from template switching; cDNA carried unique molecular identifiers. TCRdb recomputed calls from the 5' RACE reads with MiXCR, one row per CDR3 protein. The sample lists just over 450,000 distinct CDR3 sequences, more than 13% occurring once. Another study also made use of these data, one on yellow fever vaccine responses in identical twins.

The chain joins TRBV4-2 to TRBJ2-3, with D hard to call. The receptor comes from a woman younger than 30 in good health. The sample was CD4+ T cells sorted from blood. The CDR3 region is CASSQDGEDTAGVHTQYF. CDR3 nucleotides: TGTGCCAGCAGCCAAGATGGGGAAGATACCGCCGGCGTTCATACGCAGTATTTT.